Each of the 14 T cell receptor beta chains below was sequenced from the same sample in a study of control samples from healthy donors and cancer patients. Generated by immunoSEQ multiplex PCR, the TCRdb table keeps only in-frame clones and is missing some. The sample shows 90,000 to 110,000 clones, 80% to 90% of them seen only once. The source material was blood. The receptor set was obtained from a woman aged 45-60 years in good health.

The V call is TRBV5-6, the J call TRBJ2-5; TRBD1 agrees at 7 bases. This CDR3 spans 14 amino acids. The J segment lost 7 bases and the V segment lost 0 bases, leaving 6 bases of the junction unmatched. Germline lookup yields CDR1 SGHDT and CDR2 YYEEEE. The CDR3 bases are TGTGCCAGCAGCTTGGCTCTACAGGGGTTGACCCAGTACTTC. Protein sequence: CASSLALQGLTQYF.

The chain employs TRBV28 and TRBJ1-2; D gene ambiguous. The germline V and J ends were trimmed by 3 bases and 3 bases, with 11 bases remaining between them. This CDR3 is built from 14 residues. CDR1 and CDR2 (germline): MDHEN, SYDVKM. CDR3: CASSFSRLHYGYTF. CDR3 sequence (DNA): TGTGCCAGCAGTTTCTCCAGGCTGCACTATGGCTACACCTTC.

This clone was detected only once. The chain is built from TRBV27 and TRBJ2-2; D gene unclear. Trimming shortened V by 2 bases and J by 4 bases, and 17 bases separated the two germline ends. From germline, CDR1 is MNHEY and CDR2 SMNVEV (reference sequence). CDR3 size: 17 residues. The CDR3 DNA reads TGTGCCAGCAGTTTACGGGCCAGTTCGGACCTCACCGGGGAGCTGTTTTTT. This encodes CASSLRASSDLTGELFF.

The V call is TRBV2, the J call TRBJ2-3; D remains unclear. Trimming pared 10 bases from V and 2 bases from J, leaving 19 bases between. Germline V gene lookup returns CDR1 SNHLY and CDR2 FYNNEI. The CDR3 runs 15 residues. The CDR3 sequence is CATCRRNPITDTQYF. The DNA of the CDR3 is TGTGCCACCTGCCGCCGGAATCCCATCACAGATACGCAGTATTTT.

The chain is built from TRBV5-1 and TRBJ2-7; either TRBD1 or TRBD2 may fit D (5 bases each). Trimming shortened V by 0 bases and J by 3 bases, and 13 bases separated the two germline ends. The CDR3 extends over 15 amino acids. CDR1 SGHRS and CDR2 YFSETQ come from the germline V gene. DNA of the CDR3: TGCGCCAGCAGCTTGGGGGGGTCAGGATTCTACGAGCAGTACTTC. It encodes CASSLGGSGFYEQYF.

This clone was detected once. The chain is built from TRBV7-9 and TRBJ2-6, with 13 nucleotides matching TRBD2. The CDR3 is 18 amino acids. The germline V gene encodes CDR1 SEHNR and CDR2 FQNEAQ (reference sequence). The V gene end was trimmed by 5 bases and the J gene end by 4 bases; junction bases not matched to a gene: 8. The CDR3 coding sequence is TGTGCCAGCAGCACACCGGGACTAGCGGGACCCGGGGCCAACGTCCTGACTTTC. Its translation: CASSTPGLAGPGANVLTF.

The chain recombines TRBV27 with TRBJ2-1; D is uncertain. Germline loops: CDR1 MNHEY, CDR2 SMNVEV (reference sequence). Trimming took off 4 bases at V and 0 bases at J, with 4 bases between the two ends. The CDR3 covers 13 residues. The CDR3 is CASSSSSYNEQFF. CDR3 DNA sequence: TGTGCCAGCAGTTCCAGCTCCTACAATGAGCAGTTCTTC.

The chain is built from TRBV6-5 and TRBJ1-6, with D maybe TRBD1 (5 bases). The CDR3 contains 15 residues. CDR1 and CDR2 from the germline V gene are MNHEY and SVGAGI. Trimming shortened V by 10 bases and J by 0 bases, and 13 bases separated the two germline ends. CDR3 in DNA: TGTGCCACCCGGGACTACAGCTCCTATAATTCACCCCTCCACTTT. Its protein product is CATRDYSSYNSPLHF.

The chain links TRBV7-9 to TRBJ2-1; D may be TRBD1 (6 bases). With 7 bases removed from V and 3 bases from J, the gap between germline ends came to 13 bases. CDR1 is SEHNR, CDR2 FQNEAQ, per germline (reference sequence). The length of the CDR3 is 14 residues. The CDR3 here is CASIPPGHYNEQFF. The DNA for the CDR3 is TGTGCCAGCATCCCCCCGGGACACTACAATGAGCAGTTCTTC.

A remark on this clone: A junction boundary mismatches the germline segment, possibly from a read error. CDR3 bases: TGTGCCAGCAGCTTTGAGGTCCTAGGGGAGGGGATCTTC. Its translation: CASSFEVLGEGIF. J is TRBJ2-1 and V is TRBV7-2, with 7 bases aligning to TRBD2. CDR1 is SGHTA and CDR2 is FQGNSA in the germline V gene. This CDR3 contains 13 residues.

J is TRBJ2-1 and V is TRBV28; TRBD1 might be the D (5 bases). The CDR3 sequence is 15 residues long. The V end was cut by 5 bases, the J end by 3 bases, with 14 bases between. CDR1 and CDR2 (germline): MDHEN, SYDVKM. The CDR3 sequence is CASSRRAGYYNEQFF. The CDR3 coding sequence is TGTGCCAGCAGTCGCCGTGCAGGGTACTACAATGAGCAGTTCTTC.

V usage is TRBV27 and J usage is TRBJ2-3, with 7 bases matching TRBD2. The CDR3 sequence is 15 residues long. CDR1 is MNHEY and CDR2 is SMNVEV in the germline V gene (reference sequence). Unmatched junction bases numbered 8, after V lost 6 bases and J lost 2 bases. The CDR3 DNA reads TGTGCCAGCAGAGGGCGGGGGAAGCCCACAGATACGCAGTATTTT. Translation: CASRGRGKPTDTQYF.

The chain employs TRBV18 and TRBJ2-3; D unclear. The CDR3 runs to 13 residues. Trimming pared 1 base from V and 1 base from J, leaving 3 bases between. CDR1 KGHSH and CDR2 LQKENI come from the germline V gene. This CDR3 reads CASSPQRTDTQYF. DNA of the CDR3: TGTGCCAGCTCACCACAGCGCACAGATACGCAGTATTTT.

The V and J genes are TRBV6-1 and TRBJ1-2, with D unclear. The ends were cut back, 2 bases at V and 0 bases at J, with 16 bases in the middle. The CDR3 is 17 amino acids. Germline-derived CDR1 and CDR2 are MNHNS and SASEGT. Here the CDR3 DNA reads TGTGCCAGCAGTGAATTGTATCGGGCCTTGGCTAACTATGGCTACACCTTC. Encoded protein: CASSELYRALANYGYTF.